This is a list of T cell receptor beta chains from one sample in a study of shared clonotypes between healthy human individuals. TCRdb's table, derived via immunoSEQ multiplex PCR, lists solely in-frame clones and lacks some. The sample includes roughly 490,000 clones, about three quarters seen only once; the top ten take roughly 13%. The source material was PBMCs. These receptors were collected from a woman in her thirties or forties in good health. Some clones in this sample may be carry-over from other donors' samples. CDR3s include the opening cysteine and the closing phenylalanine or tryptophan. D genes are given only for firm matches. Clone size is stated in some rows and not others, as once, few, many or a class when expanded.

>.|TRBD2|TRBV18|TRBJ2-1
CASSPPSGRFGNEQFF
TGTGCCAGCTCACCACCTAGCGGGAGGTTTGGCAATGAGCAGTTCTTC
>.|.|TRBV7-2|TRBJ2-7
CASSLVLGSYEQYF
TGTGCCAGCAGCCTCGTTTTGGGATCCTACGAGCAGTACTTC
>.|.|TRBV28|TRBJ2-5
CASSDRQETQYF
TGTGCCAGCAGTGACAGACAAGAGACCCAGTACTTC
>.|.|TRBV5-6|TRBJ2-5
CASSRPGLNQETQYF
TGTGCCAGCAGTCGTCCGGGACTTAACCAAGAGACCCAGTACTTC
>many|.|TRBV27|TRBJ1-5
CASSFSGIDQPQHF
TGTGCCAGCAGTTTTTCGGGGATCGATCAGCCCCAGCATTTT
>.|.|TRBV27|TRBJ2-7
CASSLTGSYEQYF
TGTGCCAGCAGTTTAACAGGAAGCTACGAGCAGTACTTC
>.|TRBD2|TRBV28|TRBJ2-1
CASSVASGSLDEQFF
TGTGCCAGCAGTGTCGCTAGCGGGAGTTTGGATGAGCAGTTCTTC
>.|.|TRBV27|TRBJ1-1
CASSPIAGSENTEAFF
TGTGCCAGCAGTCCCATCGCGGGCAGCGAGAACACTGAAGCTTTCTTT
>.|.|TRBV28|TRBJ2-7
CASSLLDRSHEQYF
TGTGCCAGCAGTTTATTAGACAGATCCCACGAGCAGTACTTC
>.|TRBD2|TRBV5-6|TRBJ2-3
CASSVGGRGDTQYF
TGTGCCAGCAGCGTCGGCGGGAGGGGGGATACGCAGTATTTT
>.|.|TRBV2|TRBJ2-7
CASSQGLREQYF
TGTGCCAGCAGCCAAGGCCTGCGCGAGCAGTACTTC
>.|TRBD2|TRBV30|TRBJ2-1
CAWSFSGRGDEQFF
TGTGCCTGGAGTTTTAGCGGGAGGGGTGATGAGCAGTTCTTC
>once|.|TRBV4-3|TRBJ2-3
CASSHPKADTQYF
TGCGCCAGCAGCCACCCAAAAGCAGATACGCAGTATTTT
>.|TRBD1|TRBV4-2|TRBJ2-4
CASSPTGTGDSDIQYF
TGTGCCAGCAGCCCTACCGGGACAGGGGATTCGGACATTCAGTACTTC
>.|.|TRBV6-5|TRBJ1-3
CAATRGGSSGNTIYF
TGTGCCGCGACGAGGGGGGGCTCCTCTGGAAACACCATATATTTT
>.|TRBD2|TRBV7-2|TRBJ2-5
CASSLAWTSGRAGGETQYF
TGTGCCAGCAGCTTAGCATGGACTAGCGGGAGGGCCGGAGGGGAGACCCAGTACTTC
>.|TRBD1|TRBV18|TRBJ1-1
CASSRGLPGQGVWDTEAFF
TGTGCCAGCTCACGCGGTTTACCGGGACAGGGGGTGTGGGACACTGAAGCTTTCTTT
>.|.|TRBV11-2|TRBJ1-1
CASSLGRGRGTEAFF
TGTGCCAGCAGCTTAGGACGGGGAAGAGGTACTGAAGCTTTCTTT
>.|.|TRBV7-2|TRBJ1-1
CASSITGPLGTEAFF
TGTGCCAGCAGCATAACAGGGCCTTTGGGTACTGAAGCTTTCTTT
>.|TRBD2|TRBV28|TRBJ2-1
CASRPTGGPRNEQFF
TGTGCCAGCCGTCCTACGGGAGGGCCGCGCAATGAGCAGTTCTTC
>.|.|TRBV7-2|TRBJ2-1
CASSLWFPGSSSYNEQFF
TGTGCCAGCAGCTTATGGTTTCCGGGATCAAGCTCCTACAATGAGCAGTTCTTC
>.|.|TRBV15|TRBJ2-7
CATSRDQGRYEQYF
TGTGCCACCAGCAGAGATCAGGGCCGCTACGAGCAGTACTTC
>.|TRBD2|TRBV9|TRBJ2-1
CASTRAGENYNEQFF
TGTGCCAGCACGCGAGCGGGAGAAAACTACAATGAGCAGTTCTTC
>many|.|TRBV29-1|TRBJ1-5
CSAGGCVVGRNQPQHF
TGCAGCGCCGGTGGTTGTGTGGTAGGGCGCAATCAGCCCCAGCATTTT
>.|TRBD1|TRBV5-1|TRBJ2-7
CASSFGQGASEQYF
TGCGCCAGCAGCTTTGGACAGGGGGCTAGCGAGCAGTACTTC
>.|.|TRBV7-9|TRBJ1-3
CASSLENTIYF
TGTGCCAGCAGCTTGGAGAACACCATATATTTT
>.|.|TRBV5-1|TRBJ2-2
CASSLDRVTGELFF
TGCGCCAGCAGCTTGGACAGGGTAACCGGGGAGCTGTTTTTT
>.|TRBD2|TRBV2|TRBJ2-2
CASKSSGGPTGELFF
TGTGCCAGCAAGTCATCGGGAGGGCCGACCGGGGAGCTGTTTTTT
>.|.|TRBV7-2|TRBJ1-1
CASSGSARSYTEAFF
TGTGCCAGCAGCGGAAGTGCGCGTTCATACACTGAAGCTTTCTTT
>.|TRBD1|TRBV19|TRBJ1-5
CASAPGQGVQPQHF
TGTGCCAGCGCCCCGGGACAGGGAGTCCAGCCCCAGCATTTT
>few|.|TRBV11-2|TRBJ2-5
CASRSLSGGETQYF
TGTGCCAGCAGATCCCTTTCTGGAGGAGAGACCCAGTACTTC
>.|TRBD1|TRBV4-1|TRBJ1-2
CASSQDRDRGRDGYTF
TGCGCCAGCAGCCAAGATAGGGACAGGGGGCGGGATGGCTACACCTTC
>.|TRBD1|TRBV7-3|TRBJ1-6
CASSGGTGLPLHF
TGTGCCAGCAGCGGTGGGACAGGGTTACCCCTCCACTTT
>.|.|TRBV28|TRBJ1-5
CASSSRRGPNQPQHF
TGTGCCAGCAGCTCCCGGCGGGGCCCCAATCAGCCCCAGCATTTT
>.|TRBD1|TRBV5-8|TRBJ1-2
CASSLRTGVGYTF
TGTGCCAGCAGCCTTCGGACAGGGGTAGGCTACACCTTC
>.|.|TRBV16|TRBJ2-1
CASSQSGGRASEQFF
TGTGCCAGCAGCCAATCAGGGGGGAGGGCCAGTGAGCAGTTCTTC
>.|TRBD1|TRBV7-2|TRBJ1-2
CASTQLTGLYGYTF
TGTGCCAGCACCCAACTGACAGGGCTCTATGGCTACACCTTC
>.|.|TRBV6-1|TRBJ2-1
CASSEDGGSYNEQFF
TGTGCCAGCAGTGAAGACGGGGGTTCCTACAATGAGCAGTTCTTC
>.|TRBD2|TRBV4-2|TRBJ2-1
CASSQLLGEGREQFF
TGTGCCAGCAGCCAATTACTGGGGGAGGGCAGGGAGCAGTTCTTC
>.|.|TRBV9|TRBJ1-5
CASTPFPGGNQPQHF
TGTGCCAGCACCCCATTCCCGGGTGGCAATCAGCCCCAGCATTTT
>.|.|TRBV7-9|TRBJ1-2
CASSLNGNYGYTF
TGTGCCAGCAGCTTAAACGGAAACTATGGCTACACCTTC
>.|.|TRBV7-9|TRBJ2-7
CASSLRPPPYEQYF
TGTGCCAGCAGCTTACGGCCCCCCCCCTACGAGCAGTACTTC
>.|.|TRBV7-6|TRBJ2-7
CASSTGAYEQYF
TGTGCCAGCAGCACCGGGGCCTACGAGCAGTACTTC
>.|.|TRBV30|TRBJ2-1
CAWSVRGTYYNEQFF
TGTGCCTGGAGTGTGAGAGGGACATACTACAATGAGCAGTTCTTC
>few|TRBD1|TRBV7-7|TRBJ2-3
CASSSGTAGGTDTQYF
TGTGCTAGCAGTTCAGGGACAGCCGGCGGCACAGATACGCAGTATTTT
>.|.|TRBV30|TRBJ2-7
CAWTSRTDAYEQYF
TGTGCCTGGACCTCTAGGACAGATGCCTACGAGCAGTACTTC
>few|TRBD1|TRBV27|TRBJ2-7
CARPFDRGIDEQYF
TGTGCCAGGCCTTTCGACAGGGGTATCGACGAGCAGTACTTC
>.|.|TRBV10-1|TRBJ2-1
CASSEIREASNEQFF
TGCGCCAGCAGTGAAATAAGGGAGGCCAGCAATGAGCAGTTCTTC
>.|TRBD1|TRBV5-4|TRBJ2-1
CASSSETGPSYNEQFF
TGTGCCAGCAGCTCGGAGACAGGGCCTTCCTACAATGAGCAGTTCTTC